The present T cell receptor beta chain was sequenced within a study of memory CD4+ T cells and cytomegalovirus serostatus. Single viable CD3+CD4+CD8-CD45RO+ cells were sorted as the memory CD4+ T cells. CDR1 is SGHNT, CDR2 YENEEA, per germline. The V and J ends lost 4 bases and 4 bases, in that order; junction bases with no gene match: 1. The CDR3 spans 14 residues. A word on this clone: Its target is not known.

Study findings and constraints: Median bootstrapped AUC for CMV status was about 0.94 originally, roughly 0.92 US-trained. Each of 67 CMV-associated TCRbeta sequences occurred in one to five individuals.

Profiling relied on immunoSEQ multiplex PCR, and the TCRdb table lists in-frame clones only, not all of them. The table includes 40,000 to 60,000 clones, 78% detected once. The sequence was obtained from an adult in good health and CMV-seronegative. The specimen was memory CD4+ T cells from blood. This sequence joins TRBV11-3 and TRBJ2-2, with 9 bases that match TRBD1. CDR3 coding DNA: TGTGCCAGCAGCTACAGGGGGCCCACCGGGGAGCTGTTTTTT. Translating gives CASSYRGPTGELFF.